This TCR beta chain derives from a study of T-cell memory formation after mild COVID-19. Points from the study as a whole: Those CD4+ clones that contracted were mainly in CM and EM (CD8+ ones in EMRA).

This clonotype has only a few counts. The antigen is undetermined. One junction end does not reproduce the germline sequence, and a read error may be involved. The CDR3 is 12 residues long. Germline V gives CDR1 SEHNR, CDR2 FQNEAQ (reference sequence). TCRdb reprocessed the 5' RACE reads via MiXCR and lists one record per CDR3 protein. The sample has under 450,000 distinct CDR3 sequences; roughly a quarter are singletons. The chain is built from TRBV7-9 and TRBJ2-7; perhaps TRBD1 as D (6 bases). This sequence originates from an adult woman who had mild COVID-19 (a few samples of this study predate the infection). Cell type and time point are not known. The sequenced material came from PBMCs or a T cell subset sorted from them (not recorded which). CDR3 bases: TGTGCCAGCACCTTACAGGGCGACGAGCAGTACTTC. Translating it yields CASTLQGDEQYF.